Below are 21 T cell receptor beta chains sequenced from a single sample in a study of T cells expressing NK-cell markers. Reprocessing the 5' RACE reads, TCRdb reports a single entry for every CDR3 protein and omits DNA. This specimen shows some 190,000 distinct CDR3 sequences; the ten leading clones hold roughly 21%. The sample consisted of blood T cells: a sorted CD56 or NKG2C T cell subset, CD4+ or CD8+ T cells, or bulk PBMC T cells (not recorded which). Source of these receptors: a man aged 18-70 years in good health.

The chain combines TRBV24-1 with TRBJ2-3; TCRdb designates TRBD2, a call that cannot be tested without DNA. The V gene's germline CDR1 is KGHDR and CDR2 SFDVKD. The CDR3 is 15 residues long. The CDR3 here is CATSDPRRGGVTQYF.

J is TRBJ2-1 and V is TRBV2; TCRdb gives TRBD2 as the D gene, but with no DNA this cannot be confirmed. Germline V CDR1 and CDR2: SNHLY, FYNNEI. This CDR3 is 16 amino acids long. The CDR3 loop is CASSEGGVGLRDEQFF.

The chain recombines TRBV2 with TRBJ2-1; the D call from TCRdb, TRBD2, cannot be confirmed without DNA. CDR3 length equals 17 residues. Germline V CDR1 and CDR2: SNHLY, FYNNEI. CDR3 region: CASTRSAGGPTYNEQFF.

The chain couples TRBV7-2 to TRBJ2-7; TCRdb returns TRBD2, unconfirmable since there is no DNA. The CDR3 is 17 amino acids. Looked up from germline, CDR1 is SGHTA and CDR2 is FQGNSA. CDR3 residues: CASSPGLAGPFSYEQYF. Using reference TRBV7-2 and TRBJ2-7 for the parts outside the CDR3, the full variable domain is GAGVSQSPSNKVTEKGKDVELRCDPISGHTALYWYRQSLGQGLEFLIYFQGNSAPDKSGLPSDRFSAERTGGSVSTLTIQRTQQEDSAVYLCASSPGLAGPFSYEQYFGPGTRLTVT.

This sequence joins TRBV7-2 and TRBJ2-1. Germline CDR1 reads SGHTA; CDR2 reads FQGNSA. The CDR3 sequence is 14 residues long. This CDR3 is CASSVTPIVNEQFF.

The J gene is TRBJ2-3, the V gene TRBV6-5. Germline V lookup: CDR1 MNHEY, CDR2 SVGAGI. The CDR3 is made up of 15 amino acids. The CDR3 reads CASSYSAGSTDTQYF.

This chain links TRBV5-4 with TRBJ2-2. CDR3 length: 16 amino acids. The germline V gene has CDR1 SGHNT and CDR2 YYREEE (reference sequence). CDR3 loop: CASSWTGGWNTGELFF.

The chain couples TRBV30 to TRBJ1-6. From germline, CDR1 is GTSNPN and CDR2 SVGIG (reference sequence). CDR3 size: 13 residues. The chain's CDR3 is CAWTYTGDSPLHF.

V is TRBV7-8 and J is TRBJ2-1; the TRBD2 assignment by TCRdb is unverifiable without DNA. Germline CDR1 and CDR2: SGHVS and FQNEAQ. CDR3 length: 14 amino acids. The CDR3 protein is CASSHATGLYEQFF.

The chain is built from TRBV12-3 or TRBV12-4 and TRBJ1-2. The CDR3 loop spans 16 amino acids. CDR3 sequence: CASSPRESVYFYGYTF.

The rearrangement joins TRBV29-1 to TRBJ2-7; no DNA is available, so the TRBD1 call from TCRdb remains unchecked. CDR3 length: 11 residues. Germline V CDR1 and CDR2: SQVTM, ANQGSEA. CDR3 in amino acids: CSVEVGVEQYF.

This CDR3 is CASRLRDSAYEQYF. V and J are TRBV6-1 and TRBJ2-7; TCRdb calls TRBD2, which cannot be checked without DNA. The CDR3 sequence is 14 residues long. The germline V gene has CDR1 MNHNS and CDR2 SASEGT.

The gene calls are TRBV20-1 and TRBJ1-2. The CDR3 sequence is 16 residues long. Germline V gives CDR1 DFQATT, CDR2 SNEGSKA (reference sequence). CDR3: CSARDQPANANYGYTF.

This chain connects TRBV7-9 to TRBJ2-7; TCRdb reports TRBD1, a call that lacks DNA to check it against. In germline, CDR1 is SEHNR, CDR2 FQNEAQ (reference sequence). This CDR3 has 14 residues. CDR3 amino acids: CASSIQGGSYEQYF.

Here the CDR3 reads CASSTPSRQDETQYF. The gene calls are TRBV13 and TRBJ2-5; TCRdb picks TRBD1, but there is no DNA to check that call. There are 15 residues in the CDR3. Germline-derived CDR1 and CDR2 are PRHDT and FYEKMQ (reference sequence).

CDR3 amino acids: CASSYTNGTPGHEQYF. The chain couples TRBV6-8 to TRBJ2-7; TCRdb names TRBD1, which stays unverified in the absence of DNA. From germline, CDR1 is MNHGY and CDR2 SAAAGT. The CDR3 has 16 residues.

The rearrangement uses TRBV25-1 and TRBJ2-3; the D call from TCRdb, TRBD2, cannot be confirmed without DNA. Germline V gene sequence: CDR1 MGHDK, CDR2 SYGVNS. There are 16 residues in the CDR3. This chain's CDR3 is CASSEWGSGGADTQYF. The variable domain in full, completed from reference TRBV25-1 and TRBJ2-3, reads EADIYQTPRYLVIGTGKKITLECSQTMGHDKMYWYQQDPGMELHLIHYSYGVNSTEKGDLSSESTVSRIRTEHFPLTLESARPSHTSQYLCASSEWGSGGADTQYFGPGTRLTVL.

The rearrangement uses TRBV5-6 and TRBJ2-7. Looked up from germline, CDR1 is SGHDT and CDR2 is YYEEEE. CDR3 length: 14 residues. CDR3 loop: CASSLLPTTYEQYF.

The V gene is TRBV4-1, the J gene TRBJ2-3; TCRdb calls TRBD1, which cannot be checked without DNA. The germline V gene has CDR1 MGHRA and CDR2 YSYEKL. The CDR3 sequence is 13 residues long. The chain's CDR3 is CASSQGGGHTQYF.

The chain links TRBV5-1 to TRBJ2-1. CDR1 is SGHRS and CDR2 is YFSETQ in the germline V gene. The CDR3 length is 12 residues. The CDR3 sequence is CAACRTYNEQFF.

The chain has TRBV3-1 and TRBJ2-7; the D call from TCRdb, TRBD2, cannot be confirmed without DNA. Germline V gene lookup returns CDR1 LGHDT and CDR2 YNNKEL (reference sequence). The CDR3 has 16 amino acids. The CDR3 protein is CASSRRLAGVPYEQYF.